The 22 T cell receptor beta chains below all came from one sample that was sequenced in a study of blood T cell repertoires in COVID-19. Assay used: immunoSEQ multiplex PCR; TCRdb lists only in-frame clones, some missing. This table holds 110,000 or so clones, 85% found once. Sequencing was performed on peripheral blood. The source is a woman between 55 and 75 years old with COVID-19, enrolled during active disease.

The CDR3 spells CASSDPLAGTGNTIYF. In DNA form, the CDR3 reads TGTGCCAGCAGTGACCCCCTGGCAGGGACTGGAAACACCATATATTTT. The gene calls are TRBV2 and TRBJ1-3; D is possibly TRBD1 (5 bases). V dropped 3 bases and J dropped 2 bases, with 14 bases sitting between them. The germline CDR1 and CDR2 sequences are SNHLY and FYNNEI. The CDR3 consists of 16 residues. The full variable domain, rest sourced from reference TRBV2 and TRBJ1-3, is EPEVTQTPSHQVTQMGQEVILRCVPISNHLYFYWYRQILGQKVEFLVSFYNNEISEKSEIFDDQFSVERPDGSNFTLKIRSTKLEDSAMYFCASSDPLAGTGNTIYFGEGSWLTVV.

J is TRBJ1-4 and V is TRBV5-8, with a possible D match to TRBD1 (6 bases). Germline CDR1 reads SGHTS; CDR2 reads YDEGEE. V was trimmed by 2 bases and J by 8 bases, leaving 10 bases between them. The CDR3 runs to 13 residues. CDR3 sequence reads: CASSFGQREKLFF. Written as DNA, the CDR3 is TGTGCCAGCAGCTTCGGACAGCGAGAAAAACTGTTTTTT.

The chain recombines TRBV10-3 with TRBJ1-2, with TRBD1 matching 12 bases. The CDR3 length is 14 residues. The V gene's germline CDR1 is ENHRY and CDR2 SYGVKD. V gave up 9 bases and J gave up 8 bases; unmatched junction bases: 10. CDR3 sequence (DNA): TGTGCCATAAACCCGGGACAGGGGGCTCAGGGCTACACCTTC. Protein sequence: CAINPGQGAQGYTF.

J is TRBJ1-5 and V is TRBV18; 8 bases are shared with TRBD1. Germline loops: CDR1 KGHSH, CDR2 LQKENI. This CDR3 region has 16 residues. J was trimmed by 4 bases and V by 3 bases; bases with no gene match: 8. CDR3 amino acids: CASSPATGDTNQPQHF. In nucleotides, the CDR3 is TGTGCCAGCTCACCTGCGACAGGGGATACGAATCAGCCCCAGCATTTT.

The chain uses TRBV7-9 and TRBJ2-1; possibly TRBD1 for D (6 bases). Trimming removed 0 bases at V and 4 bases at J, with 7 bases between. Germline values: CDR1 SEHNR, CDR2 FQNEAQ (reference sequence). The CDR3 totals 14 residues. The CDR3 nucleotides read TGTGCCAGCAGCTTAGCGGGGGCTTACAATGAGCAGTTCTTC. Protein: CASSLAGAYNEQFF.

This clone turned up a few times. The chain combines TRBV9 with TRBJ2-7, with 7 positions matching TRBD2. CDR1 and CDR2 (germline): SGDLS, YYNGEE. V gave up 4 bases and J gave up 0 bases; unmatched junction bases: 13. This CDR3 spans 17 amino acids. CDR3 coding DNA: TGTGCCAGCAGCCCCCACGGGGAGGCTAGCGGCTCCTACGAGCAGTACTTC. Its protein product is CASSPHGEASGSYEQYF.

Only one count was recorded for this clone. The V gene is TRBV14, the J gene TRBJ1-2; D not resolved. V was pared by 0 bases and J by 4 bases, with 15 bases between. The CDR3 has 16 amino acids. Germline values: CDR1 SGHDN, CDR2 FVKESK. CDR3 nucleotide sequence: TGTGCCAGCAGCCAAGAAGGAGAGCTTTTTTTCTATGGCTACACCTTC. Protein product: CASSQEGELFFYGYTF.

The CDR3 DNA reads TGTGCCAGCAGTCCCCAATCTAGCAATCAGCCCCAGCATTTT. Encoded protein: CASSPQSSNQPQHF. This chain joins TRBV6-5 and TRBJ1-5, with D unresolved. Germline lookup yields CDR1 MNHEY and CDR2 SVGAGI. CDR3 size: 14 residues. Trimming took 5 bases from V and 0 from J, leaving 8 bases between them.

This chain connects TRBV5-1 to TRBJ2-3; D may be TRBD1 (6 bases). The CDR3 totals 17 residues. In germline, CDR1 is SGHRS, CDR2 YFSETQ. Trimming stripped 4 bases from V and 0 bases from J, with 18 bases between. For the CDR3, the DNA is TGCGCCAGCAGCCCAGGAGGATGGACAGCTAGCACAGATACGCAGTATTTT. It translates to CASSPGGWTASTDTQYF.

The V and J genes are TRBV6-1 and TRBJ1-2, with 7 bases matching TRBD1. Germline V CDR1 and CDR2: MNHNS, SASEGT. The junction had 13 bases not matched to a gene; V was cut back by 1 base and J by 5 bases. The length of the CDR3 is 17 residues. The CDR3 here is CASSEVRGALPSYGYTF. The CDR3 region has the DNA TGTGCCAGCAGTGAAGTCAGGGGGGCCCTCCCCTCATATGGCTACACCTTC.

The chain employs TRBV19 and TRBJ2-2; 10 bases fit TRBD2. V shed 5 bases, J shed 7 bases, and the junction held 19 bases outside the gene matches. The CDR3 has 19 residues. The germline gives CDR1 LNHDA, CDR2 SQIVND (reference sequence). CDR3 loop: CASSPGRVLAGEVSGELFF. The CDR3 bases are TGTGCCAGTAGTCCGGGCCGGGTCCTAGCGGGGGAGGTGAGCGGGGAGCTGTTTTTT. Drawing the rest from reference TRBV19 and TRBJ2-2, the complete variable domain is DGGITQSPKYLFRKEGQNVTLSCEQNLNHDAMYWYRQDPGQGLRLIYYSQIVNDFQKGDIAEGYSVSREKKESFPLTVTSAQKNPTAFYLCASSPGRVLAGEVSGELFFGEGSRLTVL.

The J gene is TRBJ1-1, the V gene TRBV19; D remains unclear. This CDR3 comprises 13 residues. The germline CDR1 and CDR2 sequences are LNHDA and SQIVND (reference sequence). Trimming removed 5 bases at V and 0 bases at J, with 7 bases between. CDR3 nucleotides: TGTGCCAGTAGTCGAAGCTTGAACACTGAAGCTTTCTTT. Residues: CASSRSLNTEAFF.

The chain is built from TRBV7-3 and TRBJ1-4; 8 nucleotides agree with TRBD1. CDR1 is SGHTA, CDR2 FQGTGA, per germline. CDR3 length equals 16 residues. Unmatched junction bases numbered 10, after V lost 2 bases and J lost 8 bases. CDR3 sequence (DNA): TGTGCCAGCAGCTTAGGGAGGGACAGGACGGGAGAAAAACTGTTTTTT. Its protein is CASSLGRDRTGEKLFF.

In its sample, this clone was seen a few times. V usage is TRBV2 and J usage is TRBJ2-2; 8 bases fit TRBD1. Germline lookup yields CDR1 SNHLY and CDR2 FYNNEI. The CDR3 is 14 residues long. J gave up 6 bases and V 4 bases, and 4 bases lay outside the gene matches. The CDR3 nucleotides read TGTGCCAGCAGTGGCGGACAGGGCGCCGGGGAGCTGTTTTTT. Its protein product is CASSGGQGAGELFF.

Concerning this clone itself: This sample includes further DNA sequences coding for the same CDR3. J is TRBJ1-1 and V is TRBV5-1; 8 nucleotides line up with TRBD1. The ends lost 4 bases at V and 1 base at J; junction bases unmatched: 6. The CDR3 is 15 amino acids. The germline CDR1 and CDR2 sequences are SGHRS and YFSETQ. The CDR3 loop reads CASSLGQGGNTEAFF. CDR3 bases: TGCGCCAGCAGCCTAGGACAGGGCGGGAACACTGAAGCTTTCTTT.

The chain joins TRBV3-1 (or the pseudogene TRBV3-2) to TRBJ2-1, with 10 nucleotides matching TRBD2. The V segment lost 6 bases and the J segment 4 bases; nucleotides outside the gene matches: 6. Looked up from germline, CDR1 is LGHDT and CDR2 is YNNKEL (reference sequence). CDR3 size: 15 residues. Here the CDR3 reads CASSPLAGEYNEQFF. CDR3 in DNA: TGTGCCAGCAGTCCCCTAGCGGGGGAATACAATGAGCAGTTCTTC.

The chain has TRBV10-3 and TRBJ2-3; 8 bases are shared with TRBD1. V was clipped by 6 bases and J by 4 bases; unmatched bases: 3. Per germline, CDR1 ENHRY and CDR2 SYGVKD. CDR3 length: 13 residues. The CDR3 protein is CAIRDRDADTQYF. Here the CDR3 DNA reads TGTGCCATCAGGGACAGGGACGCAGATACGCAGTATTTT.

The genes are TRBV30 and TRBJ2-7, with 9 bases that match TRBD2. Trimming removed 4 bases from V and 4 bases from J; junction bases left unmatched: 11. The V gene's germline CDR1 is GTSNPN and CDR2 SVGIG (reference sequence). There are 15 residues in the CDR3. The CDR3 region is CAWIGIAGVAYEQYF. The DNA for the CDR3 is TGTGCCTGGATTGGAATAGCGGGGGTTGCTTACGAGCAGTACTTC.

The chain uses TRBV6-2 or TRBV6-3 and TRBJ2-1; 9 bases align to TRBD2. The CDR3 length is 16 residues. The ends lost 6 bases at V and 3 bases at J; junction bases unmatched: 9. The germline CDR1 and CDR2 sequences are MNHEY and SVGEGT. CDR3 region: CASSLGSLAGYNEQFF. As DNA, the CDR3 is TGTGCCAGCAGCTTGGGTTCACTAGCGGGCTACAATGAGCAGTTCTTC.

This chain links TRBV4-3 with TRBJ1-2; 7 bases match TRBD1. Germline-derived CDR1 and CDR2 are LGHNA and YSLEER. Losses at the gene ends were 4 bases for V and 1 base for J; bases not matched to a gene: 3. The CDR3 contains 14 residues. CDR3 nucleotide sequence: TGCGCCAGCAGCCGGGACAGCCTTAACTATGGCTACACCTTC. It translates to CASSRDSLNYGYTF.

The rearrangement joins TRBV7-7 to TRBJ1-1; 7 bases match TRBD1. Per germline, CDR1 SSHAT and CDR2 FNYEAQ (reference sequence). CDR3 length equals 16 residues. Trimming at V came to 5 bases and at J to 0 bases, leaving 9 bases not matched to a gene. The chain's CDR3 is CASSPGTEPMNTEAFF. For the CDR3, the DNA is TGTGCCAGCAGCCCAGGGACAGAACCGATGAACACTGAAGCTTTCTTT.

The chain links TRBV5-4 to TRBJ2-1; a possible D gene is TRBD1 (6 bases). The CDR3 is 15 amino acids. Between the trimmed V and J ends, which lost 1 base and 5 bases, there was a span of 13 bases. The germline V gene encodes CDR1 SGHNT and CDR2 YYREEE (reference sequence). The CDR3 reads CASSLLQGADNEQFF. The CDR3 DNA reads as TGTGCCAGCAGCTTGCTACAGGGTGCCGACAATGAGCAGTTCTTC.